Each of the 29 T cell receptor beta chains below was sequenced from the same sample in a study of T cells in localized non-small cell lung cancer. TCRdb's table, derived via immunoSEQ multiplex PCR, lists solely in-frame clones and lacks some. The data show some 1,500 clones, approximately 25% seen once. The specimen comprised lung tumor tissue, sampled before any cancer treatment. The receptor set was obtained from a man between 40 and 75 years old with stage II lung adenocarcinoma.

This clone turned up a few times. The rearrangement uses TRBV18 and TRBJ2-7, with unresolved D. Trimming left V 1 base short and J 2 bases short, with 9 bases between. The CDR3 has 14 residues. From germline, CDR1 is KGHSH and CDR2 LQKENI. Here the CDR3 DNA reads TGTGCCAGCTCACCACAGGGTGATGCCTACGAGCAGTACTTC. This translates into CASSPQGDAYEQYF.

Sample share makes this clone medium-sized. V is TRBV11-3 and J is TRBJ2-3, with TRBD1 identical over 11 bases. Losses at the gene ends were 6 bases for V and 2 bases for J; bases not matched to a gene: 4. CDR1 SGHNT and CDR2 YENEEA come from the germline V gene. This CDR3 has 15 residues. CDR3 amino acids: CASRVGQGDTDTQYF. The DNA for the CDR3 is TGTGCCAGCAGGGTGGGACAGGGGGACACAGATACGCAGTATTTT.

The chain uses TRBV5-1 and TRBJ1-5, with D unclear. Trimming left V 0 bases short and J 5 bases short, with 9 bases between. CDR3 length: 14 amino acids. Germline values: CDR1 SGHRS, CDR2 YFSETQ. The CDR3, as DNA: TGCGCCAGCAGCTTGGGAGGGAAGGATCAGCCCCAGCATTTT. Protein sequence: CASSLGGKDQPQHF. The entire variable domain, with the rest obtained from reference TRBV5-1 and TRBJ1-5, is as follows: KAGVTQTPRYLIKTRGQQVTLSCSPISGHRSVSWYQQTPGQGLQFLFEYFSETQRNKGNFPGRFSGRQFSNSRSEMNVSTLELGDSALYLCASSLGGKDQPQHFGDGTRLSIL.

J is TRBJ1-4 and V is TRBV12-5; TRBD1 matches 7 bases. CDR3 length: 16 residues. With 2 bases clipped from V and 3 bases from J, the junction kept 6 bases outside the gene matches. The germline V gene has CDR1 LGHNT and CDR2 FRNRAP. CDR3 nucleotides: TGTGCTAGTGGTTTGTCGGGGACAGCCTCTAATGAAAAACTGTTTTTT. Translation gives CASGLSGTASNEKLFF.

CDR3 in DNA: TGTGCCAGCAGCGCGGGCTTTCACCAGGGGGATCAGCCCCAGCATTTT. It yields the protein CASSAGFHQGDQPQHF. The gene calls are TRBV11-3 and TRBJ1-5, with 7 bases aligning to TRBD1. This CDR3 comprises 16 residues. V was pared by 5 bases and J by 5 bases, with 12 bases of the junction left unmatched. CDR1 and CDR2 from the germline V gene are SGHNT and YENEEA.

Only a few counts were recorded for this clone. The chain couples TRBV10-3 to TRBJ1-6; D unresolved. V gave up 2 bases and J gave up 10 bases, with 24 bases separating them. The germline gives CDR1 ENHRY, CDR2 SYGVKD. The length of the CDR3 is 18 residues. Here the CDR3 reads CAISESNLAAQGSSPLHF. CDR3 sequence (DNA): TGTGCCATCAGTGAGAGTAATTTGGCGGCTCAAGGCAGCTCACCCCTCCACTTT.

Sample share makes this clone medium-sized. The chain couples TRBV7-2 to TRBJ2-7, with D unresolved. CDR1 is SGHTA, CDR2 FQGNSA, per germline. This CDR3 is built from 13 residues. Trimming removed 1 base from V and 3 bases from J, with 7 bases in between. For the CDR3, the DNA is TGTGCCAGCAGCTTAGTTTTGGGCTACGAGCAGTACGTC. This encodes CASSLVLGYEQYV.

This clone qualifies as medium-sized. The chain joins TRBV11-3 to TRBJ1-3; possible D gene TRBD1, 6 bases. The CDR3 totals 15 residues. CDR1 is SGHNT and CDR2 is YENEEA in the germline V gene. The V gene lost 3 bases and the J gene lost 0 bases, with 9 bases spanning the gap. CDR3 in amino acids: CASSLQGPSGNTIYF. In DNA form, the CDR3 reads TGTGCCAGCAGCTTGCAGGGGCCCTCTGGAAACACCATATATTTT.

In this sample, this clone is medium-sized (0.01 to 0.1%). This chain links TRBV11-3 with TRBJ1-1, with TRBD1 identical over 7 bases. Germline CDR1 is SGHNT and CDR2 is YENEEA. The CDR3 loop spans 14 amino acids. Germline trimming cut 5 bases from V and 1 base from J; bases unmatched to any gene: 4. CDR3 DNA: TGTGCCAGCAGCCAGGGACAGCAGAACACTGAAGCTTTCTTT. This translates into CASSQGQQNTEAFF.

By share, this clone counts as large. The chain recombines TRBV6-8 with TRBJ1-1, with a tentative D call TRBD1 (5 bases). The germline CDR1 and CDR2 sequences are MNHGY and SAAAGT. CDR3 length equals 16 residues. The V gene lost 6 bases and the J gene lost 1 base, with 18 bases spanning the gap. The CDR3 nucleotides are TGTGCCAGCAGCCGTGATCCCCCCGACAGGAACACTGAAGCTTTCTTT. Its protein product is CASSRDPPDRNTEAFF.

V usage is TRBV5-1 and J usage is TRBJ2-7, with D possibly matching TRBD1 (6 bases). Germline V gene data show CDR1 as SGHRS and CDR2 as YFSETQ. Trimming pared 3 bases from V and 0 bases from J, leaving 10 bases between. The CDR3 consists of 14 residues. This CDR3 reads CASSWGTSSYEQYF. The CDR3 DNA reads as TGCGCCAGCAGCTGGGGGACATCCTCCTACGAGCAGTACTTC.

J is TRBJ2-3 and V is TRBV6-8; tentatively, D is TRBD1 or TRBD2 (6 bases each). CDR3 size: 18 residues. The V and J ends lost 6 bases and 0 bases respectively, with 22 bases between them. CDR1 MNHGY and CDR2 SAAAGT come from the germline V gene. DNA for the CDR3: TGTGCCAGCAGACTCCCAAGGGGGGAATACCCTAGCACAGATACGCAGTATTTT. It specifies CASRLPRGEYPSTDTQYF.

By share of the sample, this clone is medium-sized. The chain carries TRBV9 and TRBJ1-1; TRBD1 matches at 7 bases. V shed 4 bases and J 5 bases; nucleotides not matched to a gene: 5. The CDR3 runs 13 residues. The germline V gene encodes CDR1 SGDLS and CDR2 YYNGEE. The CDR3 DNA sequence: TGTGCCAGCAGCTACGACAGGGCGACTGAAGCTTTCTTT. Amino acid sequence: CASSYDRATEAFF.

The genes are TRBV6-8 and TRBJ1-4; D ambiguous. Germline CDR1 MNHGY, CDR2 SAAAGT. The germline V and J ends were trimmed by 2 bases and 8 bases, with 12 bases remaining between them. There are 14 residues in the CDR3. CDR3 coding DNA: TGTGCCAGCAGTTACGGGCAGGAAGGAGAAAAACTGTTTTTT. This codes for CASSYGQEGEKLFF.

This clone is large within its sample. This chain joins TRBV6-8 and TRBJ2-7; no definite D call. CDR1 is MNHGY, CDR2 SAAAGT, per germline. CDR3 length equals 13 residues. The V gene lost 2 bases and the J gene lost 1 base, with 6 bases spanning the gap. Here the CDR3 reads CASSYVGSYEQYF. The CDR3, as DNA: TGTGCCAGCAGTTACGTGGGTTCCTACGAGCAGTACTTC.

The chain combines TRBV6-1 with TRBJ1-1; no reliable D call. V was clipped by 0 bases and J by 4 bases, with 12 bases between them. The CDR3 is 15 amino acids. Germline CDR1 MNHNS, CDR2 SASEGT. CDR3 nucleotides: TGTGCCAGCAGTGAAGCGCCCGGGGAGGCCACTGAAGCTTTCTTT. This codes for CASSEAPGEATEAFF.

The chain has TRBV9 and TRBJ2-1, with D unclear. V was pared by 4 bases and J by 11 bases, with 16 bases between. CDR1 and CDR2 (germline): SGDLS, YYNGEE. CDR3 length equals 13 residues. The CDR3 here is CASSPSSPPQQFF. The DNA of the CDR3 is TGTGCCAGCAGCCCAAGCAGCCCCCCTCAGCAGTTCTTC. The variable domain in full, completed from reference TRBV9 and TRBJ2-1, reads DSGVTQTPKHLITATGQRVTLRCSPRSGDLSVYWYQQSLDQGLQFLIQYYNGEERAKGNILERFSAQQFPDLHSELNLSSLELGDSALYFCASSPSSPPQQFFGPGTRLTVL.

This clone was seen only a few times. CDR3 DNA: TGCGCCAGCAGTTTTCGGGGGAGCTCCTACAATGAGCAGTTCTTC. Amino acid sequence: CASSFRGSSYNEQFF. V gene TRBV4-1 combines with J gene TRBJ2-1, with TRBD2 as a possible D gene (6 bases). The germline CDR1 and CDR2 sequences are MGHRA and YSYEKL. The CDR3 loop spans 15 amino acids. Trimming left V 6 bases short and J 0 bases short, with 12 bases between.

This chain connects TRBV9 to TRBJ1-1; 7 bases are a match to TRBD1. V dropped 4 bases and J dropped 7; count of bases not matched to a gene: 13. The CDR3 extends over 15 amino acids. CDR1 is SGDLS and CDR2 is YYNGEE in the germline V gene. The CDR3 here is CASSPPTGNRGEAFF. CDR3 nucleotide sequence: TGTGCCAGCAGCCCCCCGACAGGGAATCGGGGTGAAGCTTTCTTT.

This clone was seen more than once but under ten times. The chain links TRBV19 to TRBJ2-5, with 9 bases fitting TRBD1. The CDR3 contains 13 residues. Germline CDR1 and CDR2: LNHDA and SQIVND (reference sequence). V was clipped by 9 bases and J by 3 bases; unmatched bases: 5. The CDR3 DNA follows: TGTGCCAGGGGACAGGGATTCAAAGAGACCCAGTACTTC. Translation: CARGQGFKETQYF.

J is TRBJ2-7 and V is TRBV6-8, with 8 bases identical to TRBD1. The trim removed 3 bases at V and 3 bases at J, leaving 4 bases unmatched. CDR1 and CDR2 from the germline V gene are MNHGY and SAAAGT. This CDR3 comprises 14 residues. CDR3 residues: CASSYNGQGYEQYF. The CDR3 nucleotides are TGTGCCAGCAGTTATAACGGACAGGGCTACGAGCAGTACTTC.

The J gene is TRBJ1-1, the V gene TRBV18; a possible D gene is TRBD1 (6 bases). The V and J ends lost 1 base and 1 base respectively, with 28 bases between them. The V gene's germline CDR1 is KGHSH and CDR2 LQKENI. The CDR3 runs 21 residues. The CDR3 protein is CASSPRNPAGFPTGQNTEAFF. CDR3 sequence (DNA): TGTGCCAGCTCACCACGCAACCCAGCCGGATTTCCGACAGGCCAGAACACTGAAGCTTTCTTT.

This clone was observed a few times. The rearrangement links TRBV2 to TRBJ1-5; perhaps TRBD1 as D (5 bases). This CDR3 contains 14 residues. Germline V gene lookup returns CDR1 SNHLY and CDR2 FYNNEI. Between the trimmed V and J ends, which lost 7 bases and 0 bases, there was a span of 10 bases. CDR3 DNA: TGTGCCAGCAAGACAGTTTATAGCAATCAGCCCCAGCATTTT. It is translated as CASKTVYSNQPQHF.

This clone was found once. In DNA, the CDR3 is TGCGCCAGCAGCTTGTTCCCAGGGATTTGGTGGAACGAGCAGTACGTC. Residues: CASSLFPGIWWNEQYV. The chain couples TRBV5-1 to TRBJ2-7; tentative D call: TRBD1 (5 bases). CDR3 length: 16 amino acids. V shed 1 base and J shed 5 bases, with 19 bases lying between them. The germline V gene encodes CDR1 SGHRS and CDR2 YFSETQ.

This clone was observed a handful of times. J is TRBJ2-7 and V is TRBV28, with D perhaps matching TRBD2 (5 bases). Trimming removed 7 bases from V and 1 base from J, with 14 bases in between. CDR3 size: 14 residues. Germline V gene sequence: CDR1 MDHEN, CDR2 SYDVKM. The CDR3 sequence is CASNSGGWSYEQYV. The CDR3 bases are TGTGCCAGCAATTCCGGCGGGTGGTCCTACGAGCAGTACGTC.

This clone was counted between two and nine times. The chain uses TRBV11-3 and TRBJ1-1; D might be TRBD1 (5 bases). The CDR3 totals 14 residues. Germline V gene sequence: CDR1 SGHNT, CDR2 YENEEA. Deletions cut 3 bases from V and 4 bases from J, with 12 bases between. CDR3 nucleotides: TGTGCCAGCAGCTTGGGGGTGGAAGGCACTGAAGCTTTCTTT. Translating gives CASSLGVEGTEAFF.

J is TRBJ2-1 and V is TRBV29-1; D perhaps matches TRBD1 (8 bases). V lost 4 bases to trimming and J lost 7 bases, with 17 bases between them. CDR3 size: 14 residues. Germline V gene sequence: CDR1 SQVTM, CDR2 ANQGSEA. CDR3 region: CSVADRGGWNEQFF. The CDR3 bases are TGCAGCGTTGCCGACAGGGGAGGGTGGAATGAGCAGTTCTTC.

In its sample, this clone ranks as large (0.1 to 1%). The chain recombines TRBV5-1 with TRBJ1-4, with D maybe TRBD1 (5 bases). Between the trimmed V and J ends, which lost 0 bases and 3 bases, there was a span of 15 bases. The CDR3 sequence is 17 residues long. From germline, CDR1 is SGHRS and CDR2 YFSETQ. Written as DNA, the CDR3 is TGCGCCAGCAGCTTGGGCCTCCGGGACCCGGCTAATGAAAAACTGTTTTTT. This encodes CASSLGLRDPANEKLFF.

This chain connects TRBV14 to TRBJ2-3; 7 nucleotides align to TRBD1. The junction had 3 bases not matched to a gene; V was cut back by 1 base and J by 2 bases. In germline, CDR1 is SGHDN, CDR2 FVKESK. The CDR3 runs 15 residues. CDR3 in amino acids: CASSQVGGLTDTQYF. DNA of the CDR3: TGTGCCAGCAGCCAAGTAGGGGGCCTCACAGATACGCAGTATTTT.